Below are 20 T cell receptor beta chains sequenced from a single sample in a study of T cell responses to AZD1222 COVID-19 vaccine. Clones were sequenced by immunoSEQ multiplex PCR, and TCRdb holds only the in-frame ones, with some missing. The data hold some 150,000 clones, with 92% observed a single time. The starting material was peripheral blood, obtained on day 0 of AZD1222 vaccination. These receptors all stem from an adult in good health.

This clone appeared once. V gene TRBV30 combines with J gene TRBJ2-4, with D perhaps being TRBD1 or TRBD2 (6 bases each). The germline V gene encodes CDR1 GTSNPN and CDR2 SVGIG (reference sequence). This CDR3 region has 15 residues. V lost 1 base and J 6 bases, leaving 16 bases between the germline ends. CDR3 sequence reads: CAWSAIIGGVNIQYF. The CDR3 DNA reads as TGTGCCTGGAGTGCCATCATCGGGGGCGTAAACATTCAGTACTTC.

This chain joins TRBV5-1 and TRBJ2-1, with D uncertain. V was shortened by 2 bases and J by 1 base, with 4 bases between the two germline ends. The CDR3 spans 13 residues. Germline V gene lookup returns CDR1 SGHRS and CDR2 YFSETQ. This CDR3 is CASSFDSYNEQFF. The CDR3 coding sequence is TGCGCCAGCAGCTTTGATTCCTACAATGAGCAGTTCTTC.

The chain recombines TRBV6-5 with TRBJ1-2, with 7 bases that match TRBD1. Unmatched junction bases numbered 12, after V lost 7 bases and J lost 7 bases. The CDR3 covers 14 residues. From germline, CDR1 is MNHEY and CDR2 SVGAGI. CDR3 nucleotide sequence: TGTGCCAGCACTCGCCGAACAGGGGACCGTGGCTACACCTTC. This translates into CASTRRTGDRGYTF.

This sequence joins TRBV2 and TRBJ1-6; 11 bases align to TRBD1. Germline CDR1 and CDR2: SNHLY and FYNNEI. V gave up 6 bases and J gave up 7 bases; unmatched junction bases: 5. The CDR3 covers 15 residues. The CDR3 nucleotides are TGTGCCAGCAGCGTTGGGACAGGGGGAAATTCACCCCTCCACTTT. Amino acids: CASSVGTGGNSPLHF.

The CDR3 is CASSHPSGDTQYF. The CDR3 DNA follows: TGTGCCAGCAGTCACCCTAGTGGGGATACGCAGTATTTT. The chain joins TRBV6-5 to TRBJ2-3; D ambiguous. CDR3 length: 13 residues. Germline CDR1 and CDR2: MNHEY and SVGAGI. V gave up 5 bases and J gave up 6 bases, with 12 bases separating them.

This chain uses TRBV6-2 or TRBV6-3 with TRBJ1-1; D may be TRBD1 (6 bases). The germline V gene encodes CDR1 MNHEY and CDR2 SVGEGT. With 5 bases removed from V and 4 bases from J, the gap between germline ends came to 14 bases. The CDR3 has 14 residues. In DNA, the CDR3 is TGTGCCAGCAGTGGTATTGAAGGGGGCACTGAAGCTTTCTTT. This sequence encodes CASSGIEGGTEAFF.

The chain combines TRBV6-5 with TRBJ1-5; a possible D gene is TRBD1 (6 bases). Germline CDR1 reads MNHEY; CDR2 reads SVGAGI. The CDR3 covers 14 residues. Deletions cut 6 bases from V and 2 bases from J, with 11 bases between. The CDR3 spells CASRRGGGNQPQHF. As DNA, the CDR3 is TGTGCCAGCAGGAGGGGGGGTGGCAATCAGCCCCAGCATTTT.

The chain links TRBV11-3 to TRBJ2-5, with D possibly matching TRBD2 (6 bases). V gave up 1 base and J gave up 3 bases, with 6 bases separating them. CDR1 is SGHNT and CDR2 is YENEEA in the germline V gene. CDR3 size: 13 residues. In DNA, the CDR3 is TGTGCCAGCAGCTTAGGCGGGGAAGAGACCCAGTACTTC. Translated, it gives CASSLGGEETQYF.

J is TRBJ2-6 and V is TRBV6-6; D unclear. The CDR3 is 14 residues long. Trimming stripped 10 bases from V and 4 bases from J, with 14 bases between. CDR1 and CDR2 from the germline V gene are MNHNY and SVGAGI (reference sequence). CDR3 residues: CATVEVAGANVLTF. CDR3 bases: TGTGCCACCGTAGAGGTCGCCGGGGCCAACGTCCTGACTTTC.

This clone was found once. The genes are TRBV9 and TRBJ1-1, with D perhaps TRBD1 (6 bases). The V gene's germline CDR1 is SGDLS and CDR2 YYNGEE. V was cut by 3 bases and J by 1 base, with 19 bases left in between. The CDR3 loop spans 17 amino acids. The CDR3 spells CASSGRGGRAPNTEAFF. In DNA, the CDR3 is TGTGCCAGCAGCGGTCGAGGGGGGAGGGCTCCGAACACTGAAGCTTTCTTT.

This chain connects TRBV19 to TRBJ1-4; the D gene is possibly TRBD1 (5 bases). The CDR3 runs to 15 residues. The germline CDR1 and CDR2 sequences are LNHDA and SQIVND (reference sequence). V lost 4 bases, J lost 0 bases, and 9 bases lay in between. The CDR3 loop is CASSRGRSTNEKLFF. The CDR3 bases are TGTGCCAGTAGTAGGGGGAGATCAACTAATGAAAAACTGTTTTTT.

The chain recombines TRBV5-1 with TRBJ2-5; D gene uncertain. This CDR3 has 13 amino acids. Germline V CDR1 and CDR2: SGHRS, YFSETQ. Trimming took off 0 bases at V and 7 bases at J, with 10 bases between the two ends. The CDR3 sequence is CASSLEQLGTQYF. The CDR3 nucleotides are TGCGCCAGCAGCTTGGAACAGCTGGGGACCCAGTACTTC.

The V gene is TRBV4-1, the J gene TRBJ2-7; weak D call: TRBD1 (6 bases). Per germline, CDR1 MGHRA and CDR2 YSYEKL. Trimming shortened V by 5 bases and J by 0 bases, and 20 bases separated the two germline ends. This CDR3 comprises 17 residues. In DNA form, the CDR3 reads TGCGCCAGCAGCGTACTCCAAGGGACATTAAGCTCCTACGAGCAGTACTTC. This sequence encodes CASSVLQGTLSSYEQYF.

The J gene is TRBJ1-2, the V gene TRBV3-1 (or the pseudogene TRBV3-2), with D unclear. CDR1 is LGHDT and CDR2 is YNNKEL in the germline V gene (reference sequence). V was shortened by 1 base and J by 4 bases, with 13 bases between the two germline ends. The CDR3 loop spans 15 amino acids. CDR3 sequence (DNA): TGTGCCAGCAGCCAAGGTGGCAGCCAGGTCTATGGCTACACCTTC. It encodes CASSQGGSQVYGYTF.

The rearrangement uses TRBV7-9 and TRBJ2-3; TRBD1 aligns across 9 bases. The CDR3 extends over 17 amino acids. V trimming: 4 bases; J trimming: 2 bases; junction bases outside the gene matches: 10. Germline V CDR1 and CDR2: SEHNR, FQNEAQ (reference sequence). CDR3 residues: CASSSGTGRWDTDTQYF. The CDR3 coding sequence is TGTGCCAGCAGCTCCGGGACAGGGAGGTGGGACACAGATACGCAGTATTTT.

The chain joins TRBV10-3 to TRBJ2-3; TRBD1 aligns across 7 bases. This CDR3 region has 15 residues. V shed 5 bases and J 0 bases; nucleotides not matched to a gene: 5. CDR1 and CDR2 (germline): ENHRY, SYGVKD. CDR3 DNA sequence: TGTGCCATCAGTAAGACAGGGCTTAGCACAGATACGCAGTATTTT. It encodes CAISKTGLSTDTQYF.

The chain has TRBV5-4 and TRBJ2-7, with a weak D call TRBD1 (6 bases). V was shortened by 9 bases and J by 7 bases, with 20 bases between the two germline ends. The length of the CDR3 is 13 residues. Germline V gene data show CDR1 as SGHNT and CDR2 as YYREEE (reference sequence). The CDR3 DNA is TGTGCCACCTTGGACAGACCCTCTAGGGAGCAGTACTTC. This translates into CATLDRPSREQYF.

The genes are TRBV29-1 and TRBJ2-3; D remains ambiguous. Germline lookup yields CDR1 SQVTM and CDR2 ANQGSEA. This CDR3 spans 10 amino acids. Trimming left V 4 bases short and J 5 bases short, with 4 bases between. This chain's CDR3 is CSVGEDTQYF. CDR3 in DNA: TGCAGCGTTGGGGAAGATACGCAGTATTTT.

The V and J genes are TRBV27 and TRBJ2-3; 8 bases match TRBD1. After removal of 7 bases from V and 6 bases from J, the junction contained 12 bases not matched to a gene. This CDR3 spans 15 amino acids. Germline CDR1 MNHEY, CDR2 SMNVEV (reference sequence). The CDR3 loop is CASIAGTGGSDTQYF. Here the CDR3 DNA reads TGTGCCAGCATAGCCGGGACAGGAGGTTCGGATACGCAGTATTTT.

This sequence joins TRBV7-2 and TRBJ2-5; 9 bases fit TRBD2. The germline V gene encodes CDR1 SGHTA and CDR2 FQGNSA. J gave up 2 bases and V 2 bases, and 3 bases lay outside the gene matches. The CDR3 has 15 amino acids. The CDR3 DNA reads TGTGCCAGCAGCTTAAGCGGGGGGAGACAAGAGACCCAGTACTTC. Its translation: CASSLSGGRQETQYF.